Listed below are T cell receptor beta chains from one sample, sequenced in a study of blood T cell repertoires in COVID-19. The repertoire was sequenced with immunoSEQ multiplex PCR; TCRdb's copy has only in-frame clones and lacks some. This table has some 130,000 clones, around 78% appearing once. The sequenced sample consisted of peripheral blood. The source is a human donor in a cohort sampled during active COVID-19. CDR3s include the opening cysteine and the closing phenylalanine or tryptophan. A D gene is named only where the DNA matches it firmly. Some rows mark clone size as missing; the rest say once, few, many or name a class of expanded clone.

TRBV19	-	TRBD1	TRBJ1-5	CASSISVMGKTGTHPQHF	TGTGCCAGTAGTATCTCCGTTATGGGAAAGACAGGGACTCACCCCCAGCATTTT
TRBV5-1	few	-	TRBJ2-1	CASSPLHRIESGEQFF	TGCGCCAGCAGCCCCCTGCACAGAATAGAAAGTGGTGAGCAGTTCTTC
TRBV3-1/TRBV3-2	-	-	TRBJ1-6	CASSDRVYNSPLHF	TGTGCCAGCAGCGACCGGGTCTATAATTCACCCCTCCACTTT
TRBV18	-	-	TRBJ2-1	CASSPSDNEQFF	TGTGCCAGCTCACCTTCCGACAATGAGCAGTTCTTC
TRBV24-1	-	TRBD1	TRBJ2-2	CATSDIDRATGELFF	TGTGCCACCAGTGACATCGACAGGGCCACCGGGGAGCTGTTTTTT
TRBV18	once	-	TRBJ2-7	CASSPTTYEQYF	TGTGCCAGCTCACCTACTACCTACGAGCAGTACTTC
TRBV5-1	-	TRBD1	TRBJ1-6	CASSLDRGYNSPLHF	TGCGCCAGCAGCTTGGACAGGGGGTATAATTCACCCCTCCACTTT
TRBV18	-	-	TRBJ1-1	CASSLQGNTEAFF	TGTGCCAGCTCACTTCAGGGTAACACTGAAGCTTTCTTT
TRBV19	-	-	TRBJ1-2	CASSGGSTGDYGYTF	TGTGCCAGTAGTGGGGGAAGTACGGGGGACTATGGCTACACCTTC
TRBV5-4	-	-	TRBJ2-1	CASSLIGEQFF	TGTGCCAGCAGCTTGATCGGGGAGCAGTTCTTC